The present T cell receptor (beta chain) was sequenced within a study of control samples from healthy donors and cancer patients. TCRdb's table, derived via immunoSEQ multiplex PCR, lists solely in-frame clones and lacks some. The repertoire includes about 51,000 clones, approximately 80% of them detected once, and 10% sits in the top ten. With 3 bases clipped from V and 2 bases from J, the junction kept 6 bases outside the gene matches. The CDR3 is 15 amino acids. Germline V gene sequence: CDR1 SGHRS, CDR2 YFSETQ. The J gene is TRBJ2-5, the V gene TRBV5-1; TRBD1 matches at 8 bases. Sample: blood. The TCR comes from a man between 65 and 85 years old in good health. For the CDR3, the DNA is TGCGCCAGCAGCTCGAACACAGGGGGACAAGAGACCCAGTACTTC. It is translated as CASSSNTGGQETQYF.